Presented here are 13 T cell receptor beta chains from one specimen sequenced in a study of blood T cells in healthy people across ages. Next came a second PCR, run for about 6 to 12 cycles, which used a sample-barcoded 5' primer along with a J-beta primer mix. MiXCR, run by TCRdb on the 5' RACE reads, gives a single entry per CDR3 protein. The profile shows some 1.8 million distinct CDR3 sequences, about 39% of them singletons. The material sequenced was blood. These receptors were taken from a human donor in good health.

This clonotype was found a few times. The chain carries TRBV11-2 and TRBJ1-4; unclear D gene. CDR1 and CDR2 (germline): SGHAT, FQNNGV. V dropped 3 bases and J dropped 8 bases, with 13 bases sitting between them. The CDR3 has 14 residues. The CDR3 loop reads CASSFDGFVEKLFF. DNA for the CDR3: TGTGCCAGCAGCTTCGACGGCTTCGTCGAAAAACTGTTTTTT. Combining the CDR3 with reference TRBV11-2 and TRBJ1-4 gives the whole variable domain EAGVAQSPRYKIIEKRQSVAFWCNPISGHATLYWYQQILGQGPKLLIQFQNNGVVDDSQLPKDRFSAERLKGVDSTLKIQPAKLEDSAVYLCASSFDGFVEKLFFGSGTQLSVL.

The sample holds many counts of this clonotype. The J gene is TRBJ1-5, the V gene TRBV12-3 or TRBV12-4; D remains ambiguous. The CDR3 runs 12 residues. Trimming removed 6 bases at V and 6 bases at J, with 9 bases between. CDR3 nucleotides: TGTGCCAGCAGCTTAACTGGTCAGCCCCAGCATTTT. This encodes CASSLTGQPQHF.

This clonotype was observed a few times. This chain links TRBV6-1 with TRBJ2-7; 8 nucleotides line up with TRBD1. CDR1 is MNHNS, CDR2 SASEGT, per germline. Germline trimming cut 6 bases from V and 4 bases from J; bases unmatched to any gene: 14. There are 16 residues in the CDR3. The CDR3 nucleotides are TGTGCCAGCAGCCCGATTGGCAGGGGGCGCGGGTACGAGCAGTACTTC. Translating gives CASSPIGRGRGYEQYF.

The V call is TRBV11-2, the J call TRBJ1-1, with D possibly TRBD1 on 5 matching bases. Trimming removed 5 bases at V and 7 bases at J, with 17 bases between. The CDR3 is 14 residues long. CDR1 and CDR2 from the germline V gene are SGHAT and FQNNGV. CDR3 residues: CASSLTNRRYEAFF. The CDR3 DNA is TGTGCCAGCAGCCTCACAAACAGGAGATATGAAGCTTTCTTT.

V is TRBV5-1 and J is TRBJ1-2; D call uncertain. The CDR3 contains 13 residues. Per germline, CDR1 SGHRS and CDR2 YFSETQ. Between the trimmed V and J ends, which lost 4 bases and 8 bases, there was a span of 15 bases. The CDR3 sequence: CASSLNLAEGYTF. The CDR3 region has the DNA TGCGCCAGCAGCCTTAATTTGGCGGAAGGCTACACCTTC.

The genes are TRBV4-2 and TRBJ1-4; TRBD1 matches 9 bases. J lost 4 bases, V lost 5 bases, and 5 bases had no gene match. In germline, CDR1 is LGHNA, CDR2 YNFKEQ. The CDR3 sequence is 15 residues long. The CDR3 spells CASSTRDRDNEKLFF. DNA for the CDR3: TGTGCCAGCAGCACCCGGGACAGGGATAATGAAAAACTGTTTTTT.

The V call is TRBV6-1, the J call TRBJ2-7, with D perhaps being TRBD1 or TRBD2 (5 bases each). The CDR3 contains 13 residues. Trimming took off 7 bases at V and 3 bases at J, with 13 bases between the two ends. The germline CDR1 and CDR2 sequences are MNHNS and SASEGT. The CDR3 protein is CASNPGLYYEQYV. CDR3 nucleotides: TGTGCCAGCAATCCGGGGCTTTACTACGAGCAGTACGTC.

The chain couples TRBV20-1 to TRBJ2-1, with 8 nucleotides matching TRBD2. J gave up 5 bases and V 3 bases, and 6 bases lay outside the gene matches. Germline lookup yields CDR1 DFQATT and CDR2 SNEGSKA (reference sequence). This CDR3 region has 14 residues. As DNA, the CDR3 is TGCAGTGCTAGCTCAGCGGGGGTTGACAATGAGCAGTTCTTC. Translating it yields CSASSAGVDNEQFF.

The rearrangement uses TRBV6-1 and TRBJ2-7, with D tentatively TRBD2 (5 bases). Germline-derived CDR1 and CDR2 are MNHNS and SASEGT. The V gene lost 5 bases and the J gene lost 0 bases, with 17 bases spanning the gap. This CDR3 has 16 amino acids. CDR3 nucleotides: TGTGCCAGCAGTCCCCCGGTGAGGGAAAGCTCCTACGAGCAGTACTTC. This codes for CASSPPVRESSYEQYF.

The CDR3 DNA follows: TGTGCCAGCAGAGTCTCGGGACTAGCGGGGAACACAGATACGCAGTATTTT. This codes for CASRVSGLAGNTDTQYF. The V and J genes are TRBV12-3 or TRBV12-4 and TRBJ2-3; 13 positions match TRBD2. V gave up 6 bases and J gave up 2 bases; unmatched junction bases: 8. This CDR3 contains 17 residues.

This clonotype was seen a handful of times. The chain is built from TRBV11-1 and TRBJ2-2; D remains unclear. This CDR3 is 15 amino acids long. Germline V CDR1 and CDR2: SGHAT, FQDESV (reference sequence). Trimming left V 1 base short and J 0 bases short, with 6 bases between. The CDR3 is CASSLGVPNTGELFF. CDR3 coding DNA: TGTGCCAGCAGCTTAGGAGTGCCGAACACCGGGGAGCTGTTTTTT. Based on the CDR3 plus reference TRBV11-1 and TRBJ2-2, the full variable domain is EAEVAQSPRYKITEKSQAVAFWCDPISGHATLYWYRQILGQGPELLVQFQDESVVDDSQLPKDRFSAERLKGVDSTLKIQPAELGDSAMYLCASSLGVPNTGELFFGEGSRLTVL.

This clonotype turned up a few times. The chain links TRBV9 to TRBJ1-1, with no clear D. The CDR3 runs to 13 residues. V dropped 3 bases and J dropped 3 bases, with 9 bases sitting between them. Germline V gives CDR1 SGDLS, CDR2 YYNGEE. CDR3 protein: CASSERDYTEAFF. CDR3 nucleotides: TGTGCCAGCAGCGAGAGGGATTACACTGAAGCTTTCTTT.

This clonotype has just a few counts. The genes are TRBV20-1 and TRBJ2-1; 7 bases match TRBD2. CDR1 is DFQATT, CDR2 SNEGSKA, per germline (reference sequence). The CDR3 consists of 15 residues. Trimming cost V 0 bases and J 8 bases; bases outside gene matches: 10. The CDR3, as DNA: TGCAGTGCTAGAGATAGTGCGGGGGAAGGCGATGAGCAGTTCTTC. Amino acid sequence: CSARDSAGEGDEQFF.